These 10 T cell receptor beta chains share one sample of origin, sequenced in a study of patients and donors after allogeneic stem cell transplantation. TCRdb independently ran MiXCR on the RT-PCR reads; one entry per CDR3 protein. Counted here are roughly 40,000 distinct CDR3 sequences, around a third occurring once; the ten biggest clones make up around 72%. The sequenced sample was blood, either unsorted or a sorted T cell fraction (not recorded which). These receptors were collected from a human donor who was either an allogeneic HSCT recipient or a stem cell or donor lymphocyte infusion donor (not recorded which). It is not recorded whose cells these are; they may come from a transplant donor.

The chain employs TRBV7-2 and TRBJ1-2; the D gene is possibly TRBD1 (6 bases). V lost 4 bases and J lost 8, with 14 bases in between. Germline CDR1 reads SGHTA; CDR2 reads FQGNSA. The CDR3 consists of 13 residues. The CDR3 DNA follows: TGTGCCAGCAGCTCCAGGGACAACAAAGGCTACACCTTC. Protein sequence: CASSSRDNKGYTF.

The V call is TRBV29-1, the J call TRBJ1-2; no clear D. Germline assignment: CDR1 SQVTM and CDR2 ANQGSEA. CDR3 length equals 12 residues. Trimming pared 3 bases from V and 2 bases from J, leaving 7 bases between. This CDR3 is CSVDRANYGYTF. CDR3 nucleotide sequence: TGCAGCGTTGATCGGGCCAACTATGGCTACACCTTC.

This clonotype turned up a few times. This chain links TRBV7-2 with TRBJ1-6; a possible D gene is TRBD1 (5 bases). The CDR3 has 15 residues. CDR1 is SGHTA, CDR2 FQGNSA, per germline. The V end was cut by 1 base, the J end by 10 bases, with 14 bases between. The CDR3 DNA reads TGTGCCAGCAGCTTAGACCGCACAGGAAGCTCACCCCTCCACTTT. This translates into CASSLDRTGSSPLHF.

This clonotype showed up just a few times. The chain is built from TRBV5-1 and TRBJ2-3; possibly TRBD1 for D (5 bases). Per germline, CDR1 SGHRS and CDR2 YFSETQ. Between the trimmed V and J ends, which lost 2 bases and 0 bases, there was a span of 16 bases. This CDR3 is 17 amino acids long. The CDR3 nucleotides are TGCGCCAGCAGCTTAGGGTTGGGGCTGACTAGCACAGATACGCAGTATTTT. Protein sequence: CASSLGLGLTSTDTQYF.

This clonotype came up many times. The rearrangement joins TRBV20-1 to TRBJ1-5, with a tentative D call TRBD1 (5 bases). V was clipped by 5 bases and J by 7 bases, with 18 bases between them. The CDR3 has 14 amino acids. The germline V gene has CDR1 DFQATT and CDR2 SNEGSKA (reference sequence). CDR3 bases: TGCAGTGCTTCTGGTAGGGGAGGAGACCAGCCCCAGCATTTT. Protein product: CSASGRGGDQPQHF.

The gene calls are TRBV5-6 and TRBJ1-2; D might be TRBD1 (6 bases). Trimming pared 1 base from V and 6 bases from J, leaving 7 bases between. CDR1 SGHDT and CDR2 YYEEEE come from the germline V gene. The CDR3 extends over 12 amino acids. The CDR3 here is CASSLYRDGYTF. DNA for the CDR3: TGTGCCAGCAGCTTGTACAGGGATGGCTACACCTTC.

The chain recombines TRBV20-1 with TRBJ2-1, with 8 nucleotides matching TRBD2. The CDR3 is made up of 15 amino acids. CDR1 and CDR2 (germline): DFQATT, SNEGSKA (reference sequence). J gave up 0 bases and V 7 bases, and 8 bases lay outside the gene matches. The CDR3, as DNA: TGCAGTGGAGCACTAGCGGTTTACTCCTACAATGAGCAGTTCTTC. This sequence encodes CSGALAVYSYNEQFF.

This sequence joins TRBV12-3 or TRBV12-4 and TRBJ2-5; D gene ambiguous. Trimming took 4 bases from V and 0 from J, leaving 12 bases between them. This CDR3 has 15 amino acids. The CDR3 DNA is TGTGCCAGCAGTTCCCGCGGAGACGACCAAGAGACCCAGTACTTC. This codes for CASSSRGDDQETQYF.

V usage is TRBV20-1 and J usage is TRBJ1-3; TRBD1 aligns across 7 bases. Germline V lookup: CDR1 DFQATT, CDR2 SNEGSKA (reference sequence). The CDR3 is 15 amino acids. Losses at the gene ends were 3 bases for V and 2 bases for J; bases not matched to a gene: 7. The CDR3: CSASLPQGAGNTIYF. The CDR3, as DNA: TGCAGTGCTAGCCTACCCCAGGGGGCTGGAAACACCATATATTTT.

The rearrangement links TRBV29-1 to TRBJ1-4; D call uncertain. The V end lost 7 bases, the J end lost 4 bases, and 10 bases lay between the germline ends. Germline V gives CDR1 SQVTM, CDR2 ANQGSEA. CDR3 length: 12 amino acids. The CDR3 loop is CSARTVNEKLFF. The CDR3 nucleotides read TGCAGCGCGAGGACCGTTAATGAAAAACTGTTTTTT. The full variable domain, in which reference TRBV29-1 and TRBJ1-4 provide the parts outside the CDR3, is SAVISQKPSRDICQRGTSLTIQCQVDSQVTMMFWYRQQPGQSLTLIATANQGSEATYESGFVIDKFPISRPNLTFSTLTVSNMSPEDSSIYLCSARTVNEKLFFGSGTQLSVL.